The source of this T cell receptor beta chain is a study of blood T cell repertoires in COVID-19. Overall study context: From T cells, B-cell-depleted T cells, or PBMCs came the material, which was cDNA or gDNA.

TCRdb's copy holds only in-frame clones and misses some; the assay was immunoSEQ multiplex PCR. Of under 150,000 clones in the sample, about 77% were seen once. The CDR3 has 17 residues. V trimming: 2 bases; J trimming: 8 bases; junction bases outside the gene matches: 13. The V gene's germline CDR1 is LGHNA and CDR2 YNFKEQ. Sequencing was performed on peripheral blood. This sequence originates from a woman aged 50 to 65 with active or convalescent COVID-19. The chain recombines TRBV4-2 with TRBJ1-1; TRBD1 agrees at 11 bases. This CDR3 reads CASSQWAGQGAQIEAFF. CDR3 nucleotides: TGTGCCAGCAGCCAATGGGCCGGACAGGGGGCCCAAATAGAAGCTTTCTTT.